Listed below are T cell receptor beta chains from one sample, sequenced in a study of metastatic and nonmetastatic thyroid tumors. TCRdb re-processed the PCR reads through MiXCR. The sample shows around 17,000 clones, roughly 24% of them seen only once. Sequencing was carried out using adjacent normal tissue. These receptors were obtained from a female donor with papillary thyroid cancer or a benign thyroid nodule (not recorded which). Some clones in this sample may be carry-over from other donors' samples. The CDR3 runs from the conserved cysteine through the conserved F or W. A D gene is named only where the DNA matches it firmly. Rows give clone size only sometimes, using once, few, many, or a class for an expanded clone.

d_gene	abundance	j_gene	v_gene	CDR3aa	CDR3nt
NA	NA	TRBJ2-5	TRBV7-7	CASSSGGPQETQYF	TGTGCTAGCAGCTCCGGGGGTCCCCAAGAGACCCAGTACTTC
NA	few	TRBJ1-1	TRBV6-1	CASSVSRSLAFF	TGTGCCAGCAGTGTATCCCGCAGCCTTGCTTTCTTT
NA	few	TRBJ2-7	TRBV27	CASSLADSYEQYF	TGTGCCAGCAGTTTAGCAGACTCCTACGAGCAGTACTTC
NA	few	TRBJ2-4	TRBV5-4	CASSLAYTGARENIQYF	TGTGCCAGCAGCTTGGCCTATACGGGGGCGAGGGAAAACATTCAGTACTTC
NA	NA	TRBJ2-2	TRBV5-1	CASSLSASNTGELFF	TGCGCCAGCAGCTTGAGCGCCTCGAACACCGGGGAGCTGTTTTTT
NA	few	TRBJ2-3	TRBV24-1	CATSVHTDTQYF	TGTGCCACCAGTGTCCACACAGATACGCAGTATTTT
NA	medium-sized	TRBJ2-7	TRBV3-1	CASSQRGSYEQYF	TGTGCCAGCAGCCAGAGGGGCTCCTACGAGCAGTACTTC
NA	NA	TRBJ1-5	TRBV2	CASSAEALNQPQHF	TGTGCCAGCAGTGCGGAGGCACTCAATCAGCCCCAGCATTTT
NA	NA	TRBJ2-1	TRBV9	CASSVGGSRLGAEQFF	TGTGCCAGCAGCGTAGGGGGTTCGAGACTCGGAGCGGAGCAGTTCTTC
NA	NA	TRBJ2-2	TRBV19	CASSVPDDYTGELFF	TGTGCCAGTAGTGTCCCGGACGACTACACCGGGGAGCTGTTTTTT
NA	NA	TRBJ2-1	TRBV19	CASSSSKNEQFF	TGTGCCAGTAGCTCCTCTAAAAATGAGCAGTTCTTC
NA	NA	TRBJ1-5	TRBV3-1	CASSQVGGNQPQHF	TGTGCCAGCAGCCAAGTCGGGGGAAACCAGCCCCAGCATTTT
TRBD1	NA	TRBJ2-1	TRBV20-1	CSAKGTGGLSLEQFF	TGCAGTGCTAAAGGGACAGGGGGCCTTTCCCTTGAGCAGTTCTTC
TRBD2	NA	TRBJ2-7	TRBV5-1	CASSWGSGASSYEQYF	TGCGCCAGCAGCTGGGGTAGCGGGGCGAGCTCCTACGAGCAGTACTTC
NA	NA	TRBJ2-1	TRBV20-1	CSASGQALHEQFF	TGCAGTGCTAGTGGTCAGGCGTTACATGAGCAGTTCTTC
NA	many	TRBJ1-6	TRBV19	CASSISRSPLHF	TGTGCCAGTAGTATTTCTCGATCACCCCTCCACTTT
TRBD2	NA	TRBJ2-3	TRBV6-1	CASTVTSGSTTQYF	TGTGCCAGCACCGTGACTAGCGGGAGTACTACGCAGTATTTT
NA	medium-sized	TRBJ1-1	TRBV20-1	CSARGGGLNTEAFF	TGCAGTGCTAGAGGCGGGGGCCTGAACACTGAAGCTTTCTTT
TRBD2	few	TRBJ2-2	TRBV6-5	CASSCFTGGSGELFF	TGTGCCAGCAGTTGCTTCACCGGGGGGAGCGGGGAGCTGTTTTTT
TRBD1	few	TRBJ2-3	TRBV5-1	CASSRRDRNTDTQYF	TGCGCCAGCAGCCGTCGGGACAGAAACACAGATACGCAGTATTTT
TRBD1	NA	TRBJ1-6	TRBV27	CASSLDRRDSPLHF	TGTGCCAGCAGCCTGGACAGGCGTGATTCACCCCTCCACTTT
TRBD1	NA	TRBJ2-5	TRBV19	CASSMERGQGRETQYF	TGTGCCAGTAGTATGGAGAGGGGGCAGGGCAGGGAGACCCAGTACTTC
NA	many	TRBJ2-7	TRBV6-1	CASSTGRAYEQYF	TGTGCCAGCAGTACAGGCAGAGCCTACGAGCAGTACTTC
NA	few	TRBJ2-7	TRBV7-2	CASSLANVEQYF	TGTGCCAGCAGCTTAGCGAATGTCGAGCAGTACTTC
NA	few	TRBJ2-7	TRBV20-1	CSARSLASYEQYF	TGCAGTGCTAGAAGCCTAGCGAGCTACGAGCAGTACTTC
TRBD2	NA	TRBJ2-3	TRBV11-1	CASSLLASGTDTQYF	TGTGCCAGCAGCTTGTTGGCTAGCGGGACAGATACGCAGTATTTT
NA	medium-sized	TRBJ2-3	TRBV20-1	CSARPRGLPTQYF	TGCAGTGCTAGACCCCGCGGACTCCCTACGCAGTATTTT
NA	few	TRBJ2-3	TRBV2	CASSSGTDTQYF	TGTGCCAGCAGTAGCGGGACAGATACGCAGTATTTT
TRBD1	NA	TRBJ1-2	TRBV20-1	CSAREQGAKGYGYTF	TGCAGTGCTAGAGAACAGGGGGCAAAAGGCTATGGCTACACCTTC
TRBD2	NA	TRBJ2-5	TRBV19	CASSTEEGRAGIKETQYF	TGTGCCAGTAGTACCGAGGAGGGAAGAGCGGGAATTAAAGAGACCCAGTACTTC
NA	few	TRBJ2-1	TRBV20-1	CSARDAKAGNEQFF	TGCAGTGCTAGAGATGCCAAGGCGGGTAATGAGCAGTTCTTC
NA	NA	TRBJ2-5	TRBV20-1	CSAGRAQETQYF	TGCAGTGCCGGGCGGGCCCAAGAGACCCAGTACTTC
NA	few	TRBJ1-5	TRBV12-3/TRBV12-4	CASSFIGYQPQHF	TGTGCCAGCAGTTTCATTGGGTACCAGCCCCAGCATTTT
NA	few	TRBJ2-7	TRBV6-1	CASTLGQSYEQYF	TGTGCCAGCACTTTAGGACAAAGCTACGAGCAGTACTTC
TRBD2	few	TRBJ2-1	TRBV6-2/TRBV6-3	CASRDWTSGIPNEQFF	TGTGCCAGCAGAGACTGGACTAGCGGAATCCCCAATGAGCAGTTCTTC
NA	few	TRBJ1-3	TRBV7-9	CASSYDQGNTIYF	TGTGCCAGCAGCTACGACCAAGGAAACACCATATATTTT
NA	few	TRBJ1-6	TRBV28	CASRTAHSPLHF	TGTGCCAGCAGGACTGCGCATTCACCCCTCCACTTT
TRBD1	NA	TRBJ1-5	TRBV13	CASSPPTGQDGGVGQPQHF	TGTGCCAGCAGCCCCCCAACGGGACAGGATGGCGGAGTGGGTCAGCCCCAGCATTTT
NA	many	TRBJ1-2	TRBV12-3/TRBV12-4	CASSLRLDSVYGYTF	TGTGCCAGCAGTTTACGGCTCGACAGCGTCTATGGCTACACCTTC
NA	few	TRBJ2-5	TRBV28	CASSSQQGGETQYF	TGTGCCAGCAGTTCGCAACAGGGAGGAGAGACCCAGTACTTC
TRBD2	few	TRBJ2-7	TRBV6-1	CASSYAGDLNEQYF	TGTGCCAGCAGTTATGCGGGGGACCTCAACGAGCAGTACTTC
NA	NA	TRBJ1-6	TRBV20-1	CSATGRNNSPLHF	TGCAGTGCGACAGGTCGGAACAATTCACCCCTCCACTTT
NA	many	TRBJ2-5	TRBV28	CASQPGLKETQYF	TGTGCCAGTCAGCCCGGGTTGAAAGAGACCCAGTACTTC
NA	few	TRBJ1-2	TRBV6-1	CASSTDPRGTYGYTF	TGTGCCAGCAGTACCGATCCGCGGGGGACGTATGGCTACACCTTT
NA	NA	TRBJ2-7	TRBV5-4	CASSLMGSYEQYF	TGTGCCAGCAGCTTGATGGGTTCCTACGAGCAGTACTTC
NA	few	TRBJ1-2	TRBV27	CASSLSPAGAYGYTF	TGTGCCAGCAGCTTATCTCCAGCAGGGGCGTATGGCTACACCTTC
TRBD2	NA	TRBJ2-7	TRBV28	CASSLGTSGRMNF	TGTGCCAGCAGTTTAGGGACTAGCGGGAGAATGAACTTC
NA	medium-sized	TRBJ2-3	TRBV5-1	CASSLLAGMTDTQYF	TGCGCCAGCAGCTTATTGGCAGGGATGACAGATACGCAGTATTTT
TRBD1	few	TRBJ2-7	TRBV6-2/TRBV6-3	CASSSGTEVGQYF	TGTGCCAGCAGCTCCGGGACAGAGGTTGGGCAGTACTTC
NA	medium-sized	TRBJ2-1	TRBV6-6	CASSYRYNEQFF	TGTGCCAGCAGTTACCGATACAATGAGCAGTTCTTC
NA	few	TRBJ2-5	TRBV6-1	CASRDGPGVTQYF	TGTGCCAGCAGGGACGGCCCGGGGGTGACCCAGTACTTC
NA	few	TRBJ2-4	TRBV28	CASTDDGNIQYF	TGTGCCAGCACTGATGATGGAAACATTCAGTACTTC
TRBD1	NA	TRBJ1-5	TRBV28	CASSRTGEANQPQHF	TGTGCCAGCAGCCGAACAGGGGAGGCCAATCAGCCCCAGCATTTT
NA	NA	TRBJ2-7	TRBV27	CDSSSGQSSYEQYF	TGTGACAGCAGTTCCGGCCAGTCATCCTACGAGCAGTACTTC
NA	NA	TRBJ2-5	TRBV11-2	CASKRESGLETQYF	TGTGCCAGCAAGAGGGAGTCGGGACTCGAGACCCAGTACTTC
TRBD1	NA	TRBJ2-1	TRBV5-1	CASRTGQGHEQFF	TGCGCCAGCAGGACCGGACAGGGGCATGAGCAGTTCTTC